This TCR beta chain was found in a study of blood T cell repertoires in COVID-19. At the level of the study: Specimens from acute and convalescent COVID-19 originated in the United States, Italy and Spain. Sources were T cells, B-cell-depleted T cells, or PBMCs; the material itself was cDNA or gDNA.

The CDR3 is 13 amino acids. Between the trimmed V and J ends, which lost 8 bases and 7 bases, there was a span of 14 bases. The germline CDR1 and CDR2 sequences are SNHLY and FYNNEI. Original processing notes: By means of reference gene primer amplification, nucleated cell counts were estimated. The method was immunoSEQ multiplex PCR; TCRdb's version includes in-frame clones alone and lacks a portion of them. V, J and clone size are those of that table, while D and trimming were read from the DNA. The sample carries roughly 90,000 clones, approximately 82% recorded once. The sample comprised peripheral blood. The chain has TRBV2 and TRBJ1-4; no clear D gene. The sequence was obtained from a woman in her 70s with acute or convalescent COVID-19. The CDR3 is CASLPNNGEKLFF. The DNA for the CDR3 is TGTGCCAGCCTTCCCAATAACGGTGAAAAACTGTTTTTT.